One and the same sample provided the 15 T cell receptor beta chains below, sequenced in a study of blood T cell repertoires in COVID-19. Clones were sequenced by immunoSEQ multiplex PCR, and TCRdb holds only the in-frame ones, with some missing. The top ten clones hold nearly 2% of a sample with fewer than 500,000 clones, 70% to 90% of them seen once. Sequenced material: PBMCs or T cells enriched from blood (not recorded which). The source is a woman aged 18-29 years with acute COVID-19.

The chain has TRBV6-5 and TRBJ2-5; 7 bases are a match to TRBD2. Germline values: CDR1 MNHEY, CDR2 SVGAGI. The CDR3 spans 16 residues. V lost 2 bases and J lost 6; bases outside the gene matches: 12. Here the CDR3 reads CASSYLRLAVSKTQYF. Written as DNA, the CDR3 is TGTGCCAGCAGTTACCTGAGACTAGCAGTTTCAAAGACCCAGTACTTC.

This chain connects TRBV9 to TRBJ1-6, with TRBD1 matching over 9 bases. This CDR3 region has 15 residues. Germline loops: CDR1 SGDLS, CDR2 YYNGEE. V shed 4 bases, J shed 6 bases, and the junction held 5 bases outside the gene matches. The CDR3 DNA reads TGTGCCAGCAGCCCCCGGGGACAGGGTAATTCACCCCTCCACTTT. It encodes CASSPRGQGNSPLHF.

The V and J genes are TRBV15 and TRBJ1-4; 8 positions agree with TRBD1. V lost 0 bases and J lost 8; bases outside the gene matches: 5. Germline values: CDR1 LNHNV, CDR2 YYDKDF (reference sequence). The length of the CDR3 is 15 residues. The CDR3 region has the DNA TGTGCCACCAGCAGAGAAACAGGGGGAGGCGAAAAACTGTTTTTT. Protein: CATSRETGGGEKLFF.

This sequence joins TRBV14 and TRBJ1-1; D unresolved. Germline loops: CDR1 SGHDN, CDR2 FVKESK. The V and J ends lost 1 base and 0 bases respectively, with 9 bases between them. The CDR3 totals 15 residues. The CDR3 is CASSQALTVNTEAFF. Here the CDR3 DNA reads TGTGCCAGCAGCCAAGCTCTAACCGTGAACACTGAAGCTTTCTTT.

The rearrangement links TRBV5-6 to TRBJ2-7; the D gene is possibly TRBD2 (5 bases). V lost 4 bases, J lost 4 bases, and 12 bases lay in between. Germline V gene lookup returns CDR1 SGHDT and CDR2 YYEEEE. The CDR3 covers 13 residues. The CDR3 DNA reads TGTGCCAGCAGCCCGGGAAGGTTGTACGAGCAGTACTTC. Amino acid sequence: CASSPGRLYEQYF.

This clone was counted a single time. The rearrangement uses TRBV11-2 and TRBJ2-5; 7 bases align to TRBD2. With 5 bases clipped from V and 3 bases from J, the junction kept 6 bases outside the gene matches. Germline V lookup: CDR1 SGHAT, CDR2 FQNNGV. The CDR3 has 14 residues. The DNA of the CDR3 is TGTGCCAGCAGCCCGCTGGGGAGGGAAGAGACCCAGTACTTC. Translating it yields CASSPLGREETQYF. The full variable domain, its missing parts supplied by reference TRBV11-2 and TRBJ2-5, is EAGVAQSPRYKIIEKRQSVAFWCNPISGHATLYWYQQILGQGPKLLIQFQNNGVVDDSQLPKDRFSAERLKGVDSTLKIQPAKLEDSAVYLCASSPLGREETQYFGPGTRLLVL.

The genes are TRBV29-1 and TRBJ2-2; 8 bases agree with TRBD1. Germline CDR1 is SQVTM and CDR2 is ANQGSEA. The CDR3 loop spans 14 amino acids. The J segment lost 4 bases and the V segment lost 4 bases, leaving 5 bases of the junction unmatched. The CDR3 reads CSVGQGASTGELFF. CDR3 nucleotide sequence: TGCAGCGTTGGCCAGGGGGCGAGCACCGGGGAGCTGTTTTTT.

The CDR3 loop is CASSTESPGQLTGELFF. CDR3 in DNA: TGTGCCAGCAGCACAGAGTCTCCGGGACAACTGACCGGGGAGCTGTTTTTT. This chain connects TRBV11-2 to TRBJ2-2; TRBD1 is a possible D gene (6 bases). The germline V and J ends were trimmed by 5 bases and 5 bases, with 21 bases remaining between them. Looked up from germline, CDR1 is SGHAT and CDR2 is FQNNGV. This CDR3 has 17 amino acids. Full variable domain (rest looked up from reference TRBV11-2 and TRBJ2-2): EAGVAQSPRYKIIEKRQSVAFWCNPISGHATLYWYQQILGQGPKLLIQFQNNGVVDDSQLPKDRFSAERLKGVDSTLKIQPAKLEDSAVYLCASSTESPGQLTGELFFGEGSRLTVL.

The chain is built from TRBV9 and TRBJ2-5, with a weak D call TRBD2 (6 bases). V was cut by 4 bases and J by 2 bases, with 12 bases left in between. This CDR3 is 14 amino acids long. Germline CDR1 and CDR2: SGDLS and YYNGEE. The CDR3 loop is CASSTRSGQETQYF. The CDR3 DNA is TGTGCCAGCAGCACGCGTAGCGGACAAGAGACCCAGTACTTC.

This chain uses TRBV6-4 with TRBJ2-3, with 14 bases matching TRBD2. The CDR3 spans 18 residues. Trimming removed 4 bases from V and 4 bases from J; junction bases left unmatched: 10. Germline V CDR1 and CDR2: MRHNA, SNTAGT. CDR3 nucleotide sequence: TGTGCCAGCAGTGGACTAGCGGGAGGGCCCTCAGGTTCAGATACGCAGTATTTT. Translation gives CASSGLAGGPSGSDTQYF.

The chain has TRBV6-1 and TRBJ1-5; no firm D call. The V and J ends lost 4 bases and 7 bases respectively, with 20 bases between them. The CDR3 has 16 residues. Germline V lookup: CDR1 MNHNS, CDR2 SASEGT. The CDR3 DNA follows: TGTGCCAGCAGTGCCCCGGGGATGGGTAAGCTGCAGCCCCAGCATTTT. The encoded protein is CASSAPGMGKLQPQHF.

The chain has TRBV6-5 and TRBJ2-7; D possibly corresponds to TRBD2 (7 bases). V was trimmed by 6 bases and J by 0 bases, leaving 15 bases between them. Germline loops: CDR1 MNHEY, CDR2 SVGAGI. The CDR3 has 15 amino acids. The DNA of the CDR3 is TGTGCCAGCAGCGTACGGGGGGCTAGCTCCTACGAGCAGTACTTC. It is translated as CASSVRGASSYEQYF.

The V gene is TRBV27, the J gene TRBJ2-5, with D possibly TRBD2 on 6 matching bases. CDR1 is MNHEY and CDR2 is SMNVEV in the germline V gene (reference sequence). The V gene lost 8 bases and the J gene lost 5 bases, with 9 bases spanning the gap. This CDR3 contains 11 residues. CDR3 sequence reads: CASRGYETQYF. The CDR3, as DNA: TGTGCCAGCCGGGGGTACGAGACCCAGTACTTC.

This chain uses TRBV5-3 with TRBJ1-2, with D tentatively TRBD1 (6 bases). TRBV5-3 falls under the ORF class, with uncertain function. V was shortened by 4 bases and J by 4 bases, with 11 bases between the two germline ends. The CDR3 has 13 residues. The CDR3 spells CARSRQAPYGYTF. CDR3 in DNA: TGTGCCAGAAGCAGACAGGCCCCCTATGGCTACACCTTC.

The chain recombines TRBV6-5 with TRBJ1-2; D is unresolved. CDR3 length equals 13 residues. CDR1 and CDR2 from the germline V gene are MNHEY and SVGAGI. V dropped 0 bases and J dropped 8 bases, with 10 bases sitting between them. The CDR3 bases are TGTGCCAGCAGTTACTCTAAGGCGGGGGGCTACACCTTC. It yields the protein CASSYSKAGGYTF.